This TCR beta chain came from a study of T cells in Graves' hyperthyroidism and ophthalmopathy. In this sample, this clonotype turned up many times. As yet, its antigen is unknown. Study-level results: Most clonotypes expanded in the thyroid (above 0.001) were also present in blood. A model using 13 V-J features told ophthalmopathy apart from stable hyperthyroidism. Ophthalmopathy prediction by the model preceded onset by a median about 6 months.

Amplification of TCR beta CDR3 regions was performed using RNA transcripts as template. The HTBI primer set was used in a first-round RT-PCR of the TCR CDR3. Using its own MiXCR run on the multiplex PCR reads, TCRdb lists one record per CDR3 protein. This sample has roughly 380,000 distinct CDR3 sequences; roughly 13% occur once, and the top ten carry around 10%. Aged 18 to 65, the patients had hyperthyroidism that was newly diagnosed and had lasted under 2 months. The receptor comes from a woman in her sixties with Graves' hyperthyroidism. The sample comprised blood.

CDR3 sequence reads: CASSLGTSDEQFF. CDR3 bases: TGTGCCAGCAGCTTAGGAACCAGCGATGAGCAGTTCTTC. V is TRBV7-2 and J is TRBJ2-1; the D is unclear. The CDR3 is 13 residues long. The V gene lost 1 base and the J gene lost 8 bases, with 9 bases spanning the gap. CDR1 SGHTA and CDR2 FQGNSA come from the germline V gene.